This TCR beta chain was documented in a study of spatial heterogeneity in lung cancer. At the level of the study: In the raw reads, each unique TCR and UMI combination was present more than ten times on average.

This clonotype came up many times. MiXCR, run by TCRdb on the 5' RACE reads, gives a single entry per CDR3 protein. Of roughly 38,000 distinct CDR3 sequences in the sample, 3% to 3.5% were seen once. The CDR3 runs 14 residues. Germline V gives CDR1 MNHNY, CDR2 SVGAGI (reference sequence). V dropped 7 bases and J dropped 4; count of bases not matched to a gene: 7. The time point: sample taken at primary tumor resection. 72 TRACERx patients with early, untreated non-small cell lung cancer donated samples. Unsorted whole RNA of tumor, nontumor lung or frozen PBMC was sequenced. The genes are TRBV6-6 and TRBJ1-5, with TRBD1 matching over 7 bases. The receptor was derived from a male donor with early-stage non-small cell lung cancer. Sequenced here: normal lung tissue next to the tumor, sampled at surgery. As DNA, the CDR3 is TGTGCCAGCAACGATGGGACAGTTAATCAGCCCCAGCATTTT. Protein product: CASNDGTVNQPQHF.